Each of the 30 T cell receptor beta chains below was sequenced from the same sample in a study of glioma-infiltrating T cells after dendritic cell vaccination. The time point here: after dendritic cell vaccination, including at tumor progression/relapse. Libraries were prepared by immunoSEQ multiplex PCR; TCRdb keeps only in-frame clonotypes and omits some of them. The sample holds 50,000 to 70,000 clones; roughly 83% are singletons and the top ten take 15% to 18%. This specimen was blood, taken after dendritic cell vaccination. The receptors stem from a human donor with glioblastoma.

On this clone itself: Sequence at one end of the junction differs from germline and may be a read error. CDR3 nucleotide sequence: TGTGCTAGCAGTTCGGACAGGGGCAGTTGGATGGAGACCCAGTACTTC. It encodes CASSSDRGSWMETQYF. The chain couples TRBV7-7 to TRBJ2-5, with 9 bases fitting TRBD1. CDR1 SSHAT and CDR2 FNYEAQ come from the germline V gene (reference sequence). The CDR3 covers 16 residues.

J is TRBJ1-5 and V is TRBV19; no firm D call. Trimming cost V 0 bases and J 4 bases, with 10 bases left between them. This CDR3 region has 15 residues. The V gene's germline CDR1 is LNHDA and CDR2 SQIVND (reference sequence). CDR3 coding DNA: TGTGCCAGTAGTATAGAAGCGTACCGAAATCAGCCCCAGCATTTT. Translation: CASSIEAYRNQPQHF. The full variable domain, completed using reference TRBV19 and TRBJ1-5, is DGGITQSPKYLFRKEGQNVTLSCEQNLNHDAMYWYRQDPGQGLRLIYYSQIVNDFQKGDIAEGYSVSREKKESFPLTVTSAQKNPTAFYLCASSIEAYRNQPQHFGDGTRLSIL.

The CDR3 DNA reads as TGTGCCAGCAGTGCCATAGCGGGAATCTCCTCCTACAATGAGCAGTTCTTC. Protein: CASSAIAGISSYNEQFF. The chain couples TRBV6-1 to TRBJ2-1; TRBD2 matches 8 bases. The germline gives CDR1 MNHNS, CDR2 SASEGT. The CDR3 runs to 17 residues. The junction had 8 bases not matched to a gene; V was cut back by 4 bases and J by 0 bases.

V usage is TRBV10-2 and J usage is TRBJ2-7, with D maybe TRBD1 (6 bases). Germline V gene lookup returns CDR1 WSHSY and CDR2 SAAADI. The CDR3 sequence is 13 residues long. Trimming stripped 5 bases from V and 3 bases from J, with 11 bases between. Written as DNA, the CDR3 is TGCGCCAGCAGTCGACAGGTCCACTACGAGCAGTACTTC. Protein: CASSRQVHYEQYF.

The chain couples TRBV25-1 to TRBJ2-6, with 9 positions matching TRBD1. Germline CDR1 is MGHDK and CDR2 is SYGVNS. With V trimmed by 2 bases and J by 3 bases, 2 bases remained unmatched. CDR3 size: 16 residues. This chain's CDR3 is CASSENRGLGANVLTF. The CDR3 DNA sequence: TGTGCCAGCAGTGAAAACAGGGGGCTTGGGGCCAACGTCCTGACTTTC. Together with reference TRBV25-1 and TRBJ2-6, the CDR3 gives the full variable domain: EADIYQTPRYLVIGTGKKITLECSQTMGHDKMYWYQQDPGMELHLIHYSYGVNSTEKGDLSSESTVSRIRTEHFPLTLESARPSHTSQYLCASSENRGLGANVLTFGAGSRLTVL.

J is TRBJ2-6 and V is TRBV6-4, with D tentatively TRBD1 (5 bases). Germline V gives CDR1 MRHNA, CDR2 SNTAGT. The CDR3 loop spans 16 amino acids. V lost 4 bases and J 0 bases, leaving 10 bases between the germline ends. The CDR3 protein is CASSVDSYSGANVLTF. The CDR3 coding sequence is TGTGCCAGCAGTGTCGACAGCTACTCTGGGGCCAACGTCCTGACTTTC.

The J gene is TRBJ2-1, the V gene TRBV27, with D perhaps TRBD2 (5 bases). Trimming removed 5 bases at V and 0 bases at J, with 8 bases between. The CDR3 sequence is 14 residues long. Germline values: CDR1 MNHEY, CDR2 SMNVEV (reference sequence). The CDR3 spells CASSIRGSYNEQFF. DNA of the CDR3: TGTGCCAGCAGTATCCGGGGCTCCTACAATGAGCAGTTCTTC.

In this sample, this clone turned up many times. This sequence joins TRBV11-2 and TRBJ1-3; perhaps TRBD1 as D (5 bases). CDR3 size: 15 residues. Germline-derived CDR1 and CDR2 are SGHAT and FQNNGV. Trimming pared 4 bases from V and 0 bases from J, leaving 10 bases between. CDR3 sequence (DNA): TGTGCCAGCAGCTGGGACTTTTCCTCTGGAAACACCATATATTTT. It codes for CASSWDFSSGNTIYF.

The CDR3 DNA follows: TGTGCCAGCAGCATAAAGGGACTAGCGGGGGGCCCCCCCACGAATGAGCAGTTCTTC. As protein: CASSIKGLAGGPPTNEQFF. The chain couples TRBV5-4 to TRBJ2-1, with TRBD2 matching 15 bases. The length of the CDR3 is 19 residues. The V gene end was trimmed by 4 bases and the J gene end by 7 bases; junction bases not matched to a gene: 15. From germline, CDR1 is SGHNT and CDR2 YYREEE (reference sequence).

This chain links TRBV5-1 with TRBJ1-2; no definite D call. The V gene lost 0 bases and the J gene lost 2 bases, with 8 bases spanning the gap. Per germline, CDR1 SGHRS and CDR2 YFSETQ. The CDR3 runs to 14 residues. CDR3 sequence: CASSLVSGNYGYTF. CDR3 nucleotides: TGCGCCAGCAGCTTGGTTTCGGGAAACTATGGCTACACCTTC.

The V gene is TRBV11-2, the J gene TRBJ1-1; perhaps TRBD1 as D (6 bases). The CDR3 runs to 16 residues. Between the trimmed V and J ends, which lost 0 bases and 3 bases, there was a span of 14 bases. CDR1 and CDR2 from the germline V gene are SGHAT and FQNNGV. In nucleotides, the CDR3 is TGTGCCAGCAGCTTAGACCCGACAGGATGGGACACTGAAGCTTTCTTT. Encoded protein: CASSLDPTGWDTEAFF.

This clone was detected once. The chain couples TRBV7-9 to TRBJ2-7; 12 bases are a match to TRBD2. This CDR3 is 15 amino acids long. Germline CDR1 SEHNR, CDR2 FQNEAQ (reference sequence). After removal of 5 bases from V and 3 bases from J, the junction contained 5 bases not matched to a gene. The CDR3 DNA reads as TGTGCCAGCAGCCAGACTAGCGGGGGATTCTACGAGCAGTACTTC. The encoded protein is CASSQTSGGFYEQYF.

The gene calls are TRBV4-1 and TRBJ2-1; 9 bases match TRBD1. V shed 4 bases and J 8 bases; nucleotides not matched to a gene: 18. This CDR3 contains 18 residues. Germline CDR1 reads MGHRA; CDR2 reads YSYEKL. CDR3 bases: TGCGCCAGCAGCCCTCTTGTTTACCGGGACAGGGCCCCTGATGAGCAGTTCTTC. Residues: CASSPLVYRDRAPDEQFF.

This chain connects TRBV7-9 to TRBJ2-1; 13 bases fit TRBD2. Losses at the gene ends were 5 bases for V and 6 bases for J; bases not matched to a gene: 4. The CDR3 spans 15 residues. The germline CDR1 and CDR2 sequences are SEHNR and FQNEAQ (reference sequence). The CDR3 region has the DNA TGTGCCAGCAGCCGGGGACTAGCGGGGTTCAATGAGCAGTTCTTC. Residues: CASSRGLAGFNEQFF.

This chain connects TRBV19 to TRBJ1-5, with D possibly TRBD1 on 6 matching bases. The CDR3 has 15 amino acids. Trimming shortened V by 1 base and J by 0 bases, and 7 bases separated the two germline ends. CDR1 is LNHDA and CDR2 is SQIVND in the germline V gene (reference sequence). The CDR3 here is CASSIVGGSNQPQHF. DNA of the CDR3: TGTGCCAGTAGTATAGTAGGGGGTAGCAATCAGCCCCAGCATTTT.

The chain couples TRBV11-2 to TRBJ1-2, with 12 bases lining up with TRBD1. Germline loops: CDR1 SGHAT, CDR2 FQNNGV. The length of the CDR3 is 15 residues. Losses at the gene ends were 6 bases for V and 4 bases for J; bases not matched to a gene: 6. CDR3 in amino acids: CASRGTGGPIYGYTF. In nucleotides, the CDR3 is TGTGCCAGCAGGGGGACAGGGGGCCCCATCTATGGCTACACCTTC.

This clone was detected once. The rearrangement uses TRBV9 and TRBJ2-1; the match to TRBD1 covers 10 bases. After removal of 0 bases from V and 3 bases from J, the junction contained 6 bases not matched to a gene. The CDR3 is 17 amino acids. The V gene's germline CDR1 is SGDLS and CDR2 YYNGEE. CDR3 DNA: TGTGCCAGCAGCGTAGCGGGTAGGACAGGGGGCTACAATGAGCAGTTCTTC. Its translation: CASSVAGRTGGYNEQFF. Supplemented by reference TRBV9 and TRBJ2-1, the full variable domain reads DSGVTQTPKHLITATGQRVTLRCSPRSGDLSVYWYQQSLDQGLQFLIQYYNGEERAKGNILERFSAQQFPDLHSELNLSSLELGDSALYFCASSVAGRTGGYNEQFFGPGTRLTVL.

J is TRBJ1-1 and V is TRBV5-5; no definite D call. V lost 2 bases and J 1 base, leaving 9 bases between the germline ends. CDR3 length: 14 amino acids. Germline V gene lookup returns CDR1 SGHKS and CDR2 YYEKEE (reference sequence). This chain's CDR3 is CASSFLGGNTEAFF. The DNA for the CDR3 is TGTGCCAGCAGCTTCCTTGGAGGGAACACTGAAGCTTTCTTT.

The chain couples TRBV7-2 to TRBJ2-5; 10 nucleotides match TRBD2. The V gene's germline CDR1 is SGHTA and CDR2 FQGNSA. Unmatched junction bases numbered 10, after V lost 1 base and J lost 2 bases. This CDR3 is 18 amino acids long. The CDR3 loop is CASSLGAASGGQQETQYF. CDR3 coding DNA: TGTGCCAGCAGCTTAGGGGCGGCTAGCGGGGGTCAACAAGAGACCCAGTACTTC.

The chain couples TRBV18 to TRBJ1-5; 9 bases are a match to TRBD1. This CDR3 contains 15 residues. Trimming removed 6 bases from V and 6 bases from J; junction bases left unmatched: 9. From germline, CDR1 is KGHSH and CDR2 LQKENI. The CDR3 region is CASSRRTGESQPQHF. The DNA for the CDR3 is TGTGCCAGCTCCCGGAGGACAGGGGAGAGTCAGCCCCAGCATTTT. The complete variable domain, with remaining parts taken from reference TRBV18 and TRBJ1-5, reads NAGVMQNPRHLVRRRGQEARLRCSPMKGHSHVYWYRQLPEEGLKFMVYLQKENIIDESGMPKERFSAEFPKEGPSILRIQQVVRGDSAAYFCASSRRTGESQPQHFGDGTRLSIL.

This chain connects TRBV10-1 to TRBJ2-3; D is undetermined. The CDR3 totals 11 residues. Trimming shortened V by 0 bases and J by 7 bases, and 2 bases separated the two germline ends. Germline lookup yields CDR1 WNHNN and CDR2 SYGVQD (reference sequence). The CDR3 nucleotides read TGCGCCAGCAGTGAGTCCAATACGCAGTATTTT. Translation gives CASSESNTQYF.

The CDR3 protein is CASSTTGFYEQYF. The CDR3 DNA reads TGTGCCAGCAGCACCACAGGATTCTACGAGCAGTACTTC. The chain carries TRBV27 and TRBJ2-7; tentative D call: TRBD1 (5 bases). In germline, CDR1 is MNHEY, CDR2 SMNVEV (reference sequence). V lost 6 bases and J lost 3, with 12 bases in between. The CDR3 runs to 13 residues.

This clone has a single count. The gene calls are TRBV25-1 and TRBJ2-3, with a possible D match to TRBD1 (6 bases). The CDR3 is 15 amino acids. Trimming stripped 7 bases from V and 7 bases from J, with 21 bases between. Germline assignment: CDR1 MGHDK and CDR2 SYGVNS. The chain's CDR3 is CASTPRGMGAHTQYF. The CDR3 DNA reads as TGTGCCAGCACTCCCCGTGGGATGGGGGCCCATACGCAGTATTTT.

This chain connects TRBV6-6 to TRBJ2-5; 7 positions match TRBD1. The tail of the sequence fits TRBJ2-7 better, so the J call may be wrong. The CDR3 totals 15 residues. Germline V lookup: CDR1 MNHNY, CDR2 SVGAGI (reference sequence). The CDR3, as DNA: TGTGCCAGCAGTCAGCCAATGACAGGGCTCGACGAGCAGTACTTC. The encoded protein is CASSQPMTGLDEQYF.

With respect to this clone: A clone one base away is much larger, so this may be a read error. The gene calls are TRBV9 and TRBJ2-3, with D maybe TRBD2 (6 bases). Trimming pared 0 bases from V and 2 bases from J, leaving 7 bases between. The CDR3 loop spans 14 amino acids. Germline V CDR1 and CDR2: SGDLS, YYNGEE. CDR3 nucleotides: TGTGCCAGCAGCGTAGGCGGGGACACAGATACGCAGTATTTT. Encoded protein: CASSVGGDTDTQYF.

This CDR3 is CSAGTGDYGYTF. In DNA form, the CDR3 reads TGCAGCGCCGGGACAGGGGACTATGGCTACACCTTC. The genes are TRBV29-1 and TRBJ1-2; 10 bases agree with TRBD1. The CDR3 contains 12 residues. Germline CDR1 and CDR2: SQVTM and ANQGSEA. V shed 7 bases and J 3 bases; nucleotides not matched to a gene: 2.

The chain uses TRBV19 and TRBJ1-4; D is perhaps TRBD1 (6 bases). The germline V gene has CDR1 LNHDA and CDR2 SQIVND (reference sequence). This CDR3 contains 13 residues. V was trimmed by 6 bases and J by 3 bases, leaving 8 bases between them. The CDR3 reads CASRSGANEKLFF. DNA of the CDR3: TGTGCCAGTAGGTCAGGGGCTAATGAAAAACTGTTTTTT.

This clone has a single count. This rearrangement joins TRBV27 to TRBJ2-7; tentative D call: TRBD1 (5 bases). V was pared by 5 bases and J by 2 bases, with 16 bases between. This CDR3 comprises 15 residues. Germline values: CDR1 MNHEY, CDR2 SMNVEV (reference sequence). Written as DNA, the CDR3 is TGTGCCAGCAGTCCCGGCCCAGGGCGCACCTACGAGCAGTACTTC. Translating it yields CASSPGPGRTYEQYF.

The rearrangement joins TRBV15 to TRBJ2-7, with 9 bases that match TRBD1. Trimming took 4 bases from V and 2 from J; bases not matched to a gene: 6. Germline-derived CDR1 and CDR2 are LNHNV and YYDKDF (reference sequence). This CDR3 region has 15 residues. The chain's CDR3 is CATSIDRDRAYEQYF. Written as DNA, the CDR3 is TGTGCCACCAGCATCGACCGGGACAGGGCCTACGAGCAGTACTTC.

The chain uses TRBV9 and TRBJ1-1; D is unresolved. With 6 bases removed from V and 3 bases from J, the gap between germline ends came to 12 bases. Germline V gene data show CDR1 as SGDLS and CDR2 as YYNGEE. CDR3 length: 13 residues. The CDR3 bases are TGTGCCAGCAAGAATCAGGTGGACACTGAAGCTTTCTTT. Encoded protein: CASKNQVDTEAFF.